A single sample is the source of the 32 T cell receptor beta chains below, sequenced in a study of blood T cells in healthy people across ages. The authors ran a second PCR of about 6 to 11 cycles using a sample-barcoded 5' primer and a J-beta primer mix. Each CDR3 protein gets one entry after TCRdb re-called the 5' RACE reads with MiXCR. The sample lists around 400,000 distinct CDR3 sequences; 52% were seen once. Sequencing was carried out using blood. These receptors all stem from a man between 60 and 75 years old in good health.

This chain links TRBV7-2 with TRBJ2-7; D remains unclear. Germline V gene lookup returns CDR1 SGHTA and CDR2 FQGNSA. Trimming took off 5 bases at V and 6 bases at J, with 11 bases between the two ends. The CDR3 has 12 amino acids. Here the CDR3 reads CASSTWTGEQYF. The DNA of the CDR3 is TGTGCCAGCAGCACCTGGACCGGCGAGCAGTACTTC.

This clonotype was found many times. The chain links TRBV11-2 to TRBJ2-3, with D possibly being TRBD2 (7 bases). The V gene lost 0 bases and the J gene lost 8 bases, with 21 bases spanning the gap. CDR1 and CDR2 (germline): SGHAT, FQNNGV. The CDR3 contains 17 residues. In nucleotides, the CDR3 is TGTGCCAGCAGCTTAGACGCGGGGGCCATCTTCGGGAGTACGCAGTATTTT. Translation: CASSLDAGAIFGSTQYF.

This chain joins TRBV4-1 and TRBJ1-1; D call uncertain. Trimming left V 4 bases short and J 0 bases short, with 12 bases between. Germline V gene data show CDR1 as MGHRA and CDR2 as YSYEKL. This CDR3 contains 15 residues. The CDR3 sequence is CASSRAEDLNTEAFF. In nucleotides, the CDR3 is TGCGCCAGCAGCCGGGCGGAGGACTTGAACACTGAAGCTTTCTTT.

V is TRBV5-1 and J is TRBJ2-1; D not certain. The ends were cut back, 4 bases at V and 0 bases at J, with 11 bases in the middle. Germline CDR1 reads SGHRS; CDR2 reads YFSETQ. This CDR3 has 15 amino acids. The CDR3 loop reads CASSQDPISYNEQFF. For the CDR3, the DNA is TGCGCCAGCAGCCAGGACCCTATCTCCTACAATGAGCAGTTCTTC.

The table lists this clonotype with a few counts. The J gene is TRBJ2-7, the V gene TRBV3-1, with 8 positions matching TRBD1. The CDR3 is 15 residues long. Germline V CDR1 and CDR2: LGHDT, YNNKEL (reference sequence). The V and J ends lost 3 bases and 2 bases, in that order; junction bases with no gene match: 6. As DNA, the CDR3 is TGTGCCAGCAGCCAGCGCAGGGGGCTGGCCTACGAGCAGTACTTC. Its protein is CASSQRRGLAYEQYF.

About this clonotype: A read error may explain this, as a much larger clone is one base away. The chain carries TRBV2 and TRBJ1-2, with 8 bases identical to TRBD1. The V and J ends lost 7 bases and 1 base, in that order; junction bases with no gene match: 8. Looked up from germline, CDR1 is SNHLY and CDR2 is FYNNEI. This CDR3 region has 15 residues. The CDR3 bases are TGTGCCAGCACCCCTGGACAGGGAATTAACTATGGCTACACCTTC. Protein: CASTPGQGINYGYTF.

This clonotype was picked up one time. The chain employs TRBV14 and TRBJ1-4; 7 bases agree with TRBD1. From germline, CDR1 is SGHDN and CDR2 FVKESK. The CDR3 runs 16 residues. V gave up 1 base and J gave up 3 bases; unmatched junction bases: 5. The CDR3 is CASSQVLGTANEKLFF. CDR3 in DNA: TGTGCCAGCAGCCAAGTCCTCGGGACAGCTAATGAAAAACTGTTTTTT.

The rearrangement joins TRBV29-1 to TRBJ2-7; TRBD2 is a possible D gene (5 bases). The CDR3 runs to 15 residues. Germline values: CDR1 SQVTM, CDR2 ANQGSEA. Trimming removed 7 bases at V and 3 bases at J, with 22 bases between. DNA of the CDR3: TGCAGCGCAATGTCTAGGGCGGGCCTATTCTACGAGCAGTACTTC. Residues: CSAMSRAGLFYEQYF.

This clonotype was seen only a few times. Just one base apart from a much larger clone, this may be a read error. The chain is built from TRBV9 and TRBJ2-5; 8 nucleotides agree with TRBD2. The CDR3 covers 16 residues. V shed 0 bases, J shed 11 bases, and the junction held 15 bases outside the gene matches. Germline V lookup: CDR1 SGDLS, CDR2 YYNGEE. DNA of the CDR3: TGTGCCAGCAGCGTAGCTCCCGGGAGGGCCCCCAATGAGCAGTACTTC. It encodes CASSVAPGRAPNEQYF. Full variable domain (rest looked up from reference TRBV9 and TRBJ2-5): DSGVTQTPKHLITATGQRVTLRCSPRSGDLSVYWYQQSLDQGLQFLIQYYNGEERAKGNILERFSAQQFPDLHSELNLSSLELGDSALYFCASSVAPGRAPNEQYFGPGTRLLVL.

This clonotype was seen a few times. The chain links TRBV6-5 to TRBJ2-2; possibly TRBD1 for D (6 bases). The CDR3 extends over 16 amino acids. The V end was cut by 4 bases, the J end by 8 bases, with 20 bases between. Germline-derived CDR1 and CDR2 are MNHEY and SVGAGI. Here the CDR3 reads CASSLKGTAGTGELFF. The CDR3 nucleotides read TGTGCCAGCAGTTTAAAGGGGACCGCTGGGACAGGGGAGCTGTTTTTT.

The CDR3 coding sequence is TGTGCCAGCAGTTATTCTAGCGGGTCCAGCGATGAGCAGTTCTTC. The encoded protein is CASSYSSGSSDEQFF. This chain joins TRBV6-5 and TRBJ2-1; TRBD2 matches at 8 bases. Germline V gene data show CDR1 as MNHEY and CDR2 as SVGAGI. J lost 8 bases, V lost 3 bases, and 9 bases had no gene match. This CDR3 contains 15 residues.

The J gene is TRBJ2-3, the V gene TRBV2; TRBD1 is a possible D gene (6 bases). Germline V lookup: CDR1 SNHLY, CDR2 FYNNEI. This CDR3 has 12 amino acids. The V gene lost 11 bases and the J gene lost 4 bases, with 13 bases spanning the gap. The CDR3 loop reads CAGSGGADTQYF. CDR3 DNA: TGTGCCGGCTCTGGGGGCGCAGATACGCAGTATTTT.

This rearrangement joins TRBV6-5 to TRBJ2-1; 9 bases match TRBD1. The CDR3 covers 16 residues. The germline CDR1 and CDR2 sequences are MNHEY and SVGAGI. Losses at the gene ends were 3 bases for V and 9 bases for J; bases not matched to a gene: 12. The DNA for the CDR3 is TGTGCCAGCAGTTATACCGGGACAGGGAGACTCGCTGAGCAGTTCTTC. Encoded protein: CASSYTGTGRLAEQFF.

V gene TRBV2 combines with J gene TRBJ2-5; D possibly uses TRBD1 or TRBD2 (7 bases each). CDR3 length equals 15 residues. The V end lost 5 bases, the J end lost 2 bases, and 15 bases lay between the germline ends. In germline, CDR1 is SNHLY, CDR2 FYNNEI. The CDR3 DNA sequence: TGTGCCAGCAGTTCACAGGGGAGGGGGCAAGAGACCCAGTACTTC. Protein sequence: CASSSQGRGQETQYF.

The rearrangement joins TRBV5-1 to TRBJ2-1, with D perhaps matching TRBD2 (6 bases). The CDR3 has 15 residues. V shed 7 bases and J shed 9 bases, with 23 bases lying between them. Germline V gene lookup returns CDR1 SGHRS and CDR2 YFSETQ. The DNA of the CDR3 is TGCGCCAGCGGTGGAAGCGGGCCACGCTTGGGTGAGCAGTTCTTC. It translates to CASGGSGPRLGEQFF.

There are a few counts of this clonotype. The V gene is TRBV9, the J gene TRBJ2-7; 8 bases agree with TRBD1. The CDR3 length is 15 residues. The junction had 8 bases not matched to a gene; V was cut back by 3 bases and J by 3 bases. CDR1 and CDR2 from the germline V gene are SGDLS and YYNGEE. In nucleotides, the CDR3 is TGTGCCAGCAGCGCGTACTCGGGACAGGACTACGAGCAGTACTTC. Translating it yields CASSAYSGQDYEQYF. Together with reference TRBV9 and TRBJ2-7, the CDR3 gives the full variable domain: DSGVTQTPKHLITATGQRVTLRCSPRSGDLSVYWYQQSLDQGLQFLIQYYNGEERAKGNILERFSAQQFPDLHSELNLSSLELGDSALYFCASSAYSGQDYEQYFGPGTRLTVT.

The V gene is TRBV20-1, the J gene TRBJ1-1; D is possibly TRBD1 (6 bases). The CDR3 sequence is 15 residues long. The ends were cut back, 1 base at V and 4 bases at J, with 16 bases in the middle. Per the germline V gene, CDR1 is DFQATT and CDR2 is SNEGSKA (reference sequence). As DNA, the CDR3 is TGCAGTGCTAGAGGGGCGACAGGCGTCGGCACTGAAGCTTTCTTT. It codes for CSARGATGVGTEAFF.

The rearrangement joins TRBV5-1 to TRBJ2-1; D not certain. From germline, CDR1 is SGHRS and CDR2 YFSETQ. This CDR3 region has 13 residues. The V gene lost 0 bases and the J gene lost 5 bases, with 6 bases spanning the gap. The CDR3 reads CASSLGKNNEQFF. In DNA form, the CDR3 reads TGCGCCAGCAGCTTGGGCAAAAACAATGAGCAGTTCTTC.

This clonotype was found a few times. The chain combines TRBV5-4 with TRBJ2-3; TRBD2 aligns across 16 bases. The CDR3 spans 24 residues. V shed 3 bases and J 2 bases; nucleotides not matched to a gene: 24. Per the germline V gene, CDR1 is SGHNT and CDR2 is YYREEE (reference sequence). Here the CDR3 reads CASSSAWGLWGTSGGALVTDTQYF. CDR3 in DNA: TGTGCCAGCAGCTCGGCCTGGGGCCTCTGGGGGACTAGCGGGGGGGCCCTAGTCACAGATACGCAGTATTTT.

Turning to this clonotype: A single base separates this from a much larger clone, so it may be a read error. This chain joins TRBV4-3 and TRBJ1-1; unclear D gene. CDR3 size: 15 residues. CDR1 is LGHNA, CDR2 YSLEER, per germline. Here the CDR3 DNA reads TGCGCCAGCAGCCAAGATCCGGGTTTGAACCCTGAAGCTTTCTTT. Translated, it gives CASSQDPGLNPEAFF.

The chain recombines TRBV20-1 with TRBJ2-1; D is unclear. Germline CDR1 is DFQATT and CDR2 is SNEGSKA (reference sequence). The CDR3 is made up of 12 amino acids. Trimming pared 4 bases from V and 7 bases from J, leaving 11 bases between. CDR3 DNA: TGCAGTGCTACCCTGACCGGGAATGAGCAGTTCTTC. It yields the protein CSATLTGNEQFF.

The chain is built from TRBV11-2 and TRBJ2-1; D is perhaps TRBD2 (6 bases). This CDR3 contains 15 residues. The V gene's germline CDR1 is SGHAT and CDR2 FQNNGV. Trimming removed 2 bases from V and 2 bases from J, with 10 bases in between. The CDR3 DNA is TGTGCCAGCAGCTTAAGGGACTTCCCCTACAATGAGCAGTTCTTC. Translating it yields CASSLRDFPYNEQFF.

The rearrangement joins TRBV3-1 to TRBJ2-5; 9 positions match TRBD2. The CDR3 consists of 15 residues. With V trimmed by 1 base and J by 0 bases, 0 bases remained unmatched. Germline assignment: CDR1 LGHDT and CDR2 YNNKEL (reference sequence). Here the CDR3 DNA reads TGTGCCAGCAGCCAAGGACTAGCGGACCAAGAGACCCAGTACTTC. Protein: CASSQGLADQETQYF.

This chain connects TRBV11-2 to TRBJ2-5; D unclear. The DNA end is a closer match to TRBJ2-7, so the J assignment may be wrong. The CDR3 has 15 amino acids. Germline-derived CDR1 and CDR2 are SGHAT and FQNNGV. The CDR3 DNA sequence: TGTGCCAGCAGCCCCCAGCTCATCTCTGGCTACGAGCAGTACTTC. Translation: CASSPQLISGYEQYF.

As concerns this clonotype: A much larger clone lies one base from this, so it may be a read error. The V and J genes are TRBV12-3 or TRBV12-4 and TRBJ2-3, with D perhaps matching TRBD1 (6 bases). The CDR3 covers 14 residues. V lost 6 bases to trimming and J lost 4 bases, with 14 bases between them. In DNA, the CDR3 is TGTGCCAGCAGAGTCGGGGACAACGCAGATACGCAGTATTTT. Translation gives CASRVGDNADTQYF.

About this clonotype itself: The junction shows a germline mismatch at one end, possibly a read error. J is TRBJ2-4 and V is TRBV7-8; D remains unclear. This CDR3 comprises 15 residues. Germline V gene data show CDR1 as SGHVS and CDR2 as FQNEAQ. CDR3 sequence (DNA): TGTGTCAGCAGCACCGGGCATTATGACAAAAACATTCAGTACTTC. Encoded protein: CVSSTGHYDKNIQYF. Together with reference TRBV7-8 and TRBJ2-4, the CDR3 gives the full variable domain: GAGVSQSPRYKVAKRGQDVALRCDPISGHVSLFWYQQALGQGPEFLTYFQNEAQLDKSGLPSDRFFAERPEGSVSTLKIQRTQQEDSAVYLCVSSTGHYDKNIQYFGAGTRLSVL.

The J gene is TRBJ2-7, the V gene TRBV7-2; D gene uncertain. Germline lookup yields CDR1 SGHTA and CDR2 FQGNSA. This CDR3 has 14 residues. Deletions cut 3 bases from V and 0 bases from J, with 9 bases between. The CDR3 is CASSFQQSSYEQYF. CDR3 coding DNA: TGTGCCAGCAGCTTCCAGCAGAGCTCCTACGAGCAGTACTTC.

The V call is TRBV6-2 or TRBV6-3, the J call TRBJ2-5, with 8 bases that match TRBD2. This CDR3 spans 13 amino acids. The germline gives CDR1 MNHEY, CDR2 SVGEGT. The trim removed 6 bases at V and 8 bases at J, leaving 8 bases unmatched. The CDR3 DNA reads TGTGCCAGCAGCCCGGGACTAGGGGTAACCCAGTACTTC. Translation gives CASSPGLGVTQYF.

CDR3 residues: CASGTDRGRKNIQYF. In DNA, the CDR3 is TGTGCCAGCGGTACCGACAGGGGGCGGAAAAACATTCAGTACTTC. The chain combines TRBV28 with TRBJ2-4; 10 bases are shared with TRBD1. Germline-derived CDR1 and CDR2 are MDHEN and SYDVKM. The CDR3 extends over 15 amino acids. V shed 8 bases and J 4 bases; nucleotides not matched to a gene: 8.

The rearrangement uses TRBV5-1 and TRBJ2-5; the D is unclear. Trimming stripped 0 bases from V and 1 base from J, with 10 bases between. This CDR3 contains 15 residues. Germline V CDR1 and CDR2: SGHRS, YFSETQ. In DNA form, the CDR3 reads TGCGCCAGCAGCTTGGCCGCGAGTTCCCAAGAGACCCAGTACTTC. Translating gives CASSLAASSQETQYF.

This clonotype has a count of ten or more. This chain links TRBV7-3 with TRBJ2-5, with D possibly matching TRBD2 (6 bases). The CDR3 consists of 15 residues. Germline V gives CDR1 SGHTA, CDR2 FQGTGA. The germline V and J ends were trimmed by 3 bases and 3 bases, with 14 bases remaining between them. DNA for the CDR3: TGTGCCAGCAGCTTGGCTGGGGGGACCAAAGAGACCCAGTACTTC. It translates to CASSLAGGTKETQYF.

CDR3 bases: TGTGCCAGCAGTAACAGGGCCGTTTCCTACAATGAGCAGTTCTTC. Residues: CASSNRAVSYNEQFF. The V call is TRBV28, the J call TRBJ2-1; TRBD1 might be the D (6 bases). The germline V and J ends were trimmed by 5 bases and 1 base, with 12 bases remaining between them. The germline V gene has CDR1 MDHEN and CDR2 SYDVKM. This CDR3 has 15 residues.